This TCR beta chain was documented in a study of blood T cell repertoires in COVID-19. Overall study context: COVID-19 samples from acute and convalescent phases originated in the United States, Italy and Spain. From T cells, B-cell-depleted T cells, or PBMCs came the material, which was cDNA or gDNA.

Comment on this clone: One end of the junction does not line up with germline, which may come from a read error.

As originally analysed: Reference gene primer amplification in the assay estimated nucleated cell counts. Measured with immunoSEQ multiplex PCR; TCRdb has only the in-frame clones, and not every one. For V, J and clone size, that table is used; D and trimming come from the DNA. The data hold over 200,000 clones, with over 75% observed a single time. The CDR3 totals 14 residues. Germline CDR1 is SGHTA and CDR2 is FQGNSA. This sequence originates from a human donor in a cohort sampled during active COVID-19. V is TRBV7-2 and J is TRBJ2-2; 10 bases align to TRBD2. Sequencing was done on a sample of peripheral blood. This CDR3 is CASSLAGAGGELFF. The CDR3 coding sequence is TGTGCCAGCAGCCTAGCGGGAGCCGGCGGGGAGCTGTTTTTT.